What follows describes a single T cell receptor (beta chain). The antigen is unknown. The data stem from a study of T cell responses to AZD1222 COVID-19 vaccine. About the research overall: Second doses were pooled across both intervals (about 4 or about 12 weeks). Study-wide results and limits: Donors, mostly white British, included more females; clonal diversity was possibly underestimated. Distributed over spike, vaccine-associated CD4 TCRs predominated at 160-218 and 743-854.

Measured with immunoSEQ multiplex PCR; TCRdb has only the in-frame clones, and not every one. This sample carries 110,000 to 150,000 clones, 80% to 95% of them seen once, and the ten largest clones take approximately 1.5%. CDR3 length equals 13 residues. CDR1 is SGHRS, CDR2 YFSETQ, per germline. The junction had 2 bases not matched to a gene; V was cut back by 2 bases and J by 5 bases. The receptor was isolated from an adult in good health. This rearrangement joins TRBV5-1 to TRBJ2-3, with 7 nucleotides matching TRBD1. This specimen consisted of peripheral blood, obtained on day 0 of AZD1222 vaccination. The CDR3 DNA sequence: TGCGCCAGCAGCTTCGACAGGGAAGATACGCAGTATTTT. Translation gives CASSFDREDTQYF.